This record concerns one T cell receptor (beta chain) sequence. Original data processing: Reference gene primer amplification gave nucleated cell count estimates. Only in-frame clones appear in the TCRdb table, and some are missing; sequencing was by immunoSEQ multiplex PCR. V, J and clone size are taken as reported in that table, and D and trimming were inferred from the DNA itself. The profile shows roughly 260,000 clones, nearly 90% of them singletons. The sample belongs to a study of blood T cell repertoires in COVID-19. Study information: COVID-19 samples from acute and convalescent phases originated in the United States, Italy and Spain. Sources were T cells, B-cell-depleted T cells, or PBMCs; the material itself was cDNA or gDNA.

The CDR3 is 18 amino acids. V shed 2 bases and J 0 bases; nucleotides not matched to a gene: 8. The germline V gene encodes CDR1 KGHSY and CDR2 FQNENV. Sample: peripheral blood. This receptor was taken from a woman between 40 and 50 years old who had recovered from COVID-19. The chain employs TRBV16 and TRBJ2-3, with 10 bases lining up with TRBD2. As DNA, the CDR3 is TGTGCCAGCAGCCAAACCCCCCGTAGCGGGGGGAGCACAGATACGCAGTATTTT. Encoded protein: CASSQTPRSGGSTDTQYF.